This is a list of T cell receptor beta chains from one sample in a study of blood T cell repertoires in COVID-19. Clones were sequenced by immunoSEQ multiplex PCR, and TCRdb holds only the in-frame ones, with some missing. The sample records fewer than 200,000 clones, less than 80% being singletons. Sequencing was performed on PBMCs or T cells enriched from blood (not recorded which). The receptors were gathered from a woman in her 70s in a cohort exposed to, infected with or recovered from COVID-19 (not recorded which). Both conserved end residues are part of each CDR3. The order of the fields is J gene, V gene, D gene, clone size, CDR3 protein, CDR3 DNA. The D gene is left open where the match is weak. The size entry is marked missing in some rows and otherwise reads once, few, many or a size class.

>TRBJ1-5|TRBV7-9|-|-
CASSLSTGRDTVNQPQHF
TGTGCCAGCAGCTTATCGACGGGCCGGGACACGGTAAATCAGCCCCAGCATTTT
>TRBJ2-3|TRBV24-1|TRBD2|-
CATSDSRLASTDTQYF
TGTGCCACCAGTGATTCGAGACTAGCGAGCACAGATACGCAGTATTTT
>TRBJ1-2|TRBV18|TRBD1|-
CATSQLSQGADGYTF
TGTGCCACCTCACAGTTGTCGCAGGGGGCGGATGGCTACACCTTC
>TRBJ1-4|TRBV9|-|-
CASSVGQINEKLFF
TGTGCCAGCAGCGTAGGTCAGATTAATGAAAAACTGTTTTTT
>TRBJ2-5|TRBV10-3|TRBD2|few
CAIGLAGPGTQYF
TGTGCCATTGGACTAGCGGGGCCCGGGACCCAGTACTTC
>TRBJ2-1|TRBV7-6|-|-
CASSLQGGEQFF
TGTGCCAGCAGCTTACAGGGAGGCGAGCAGTTCTTC
>TRBJ1-2|TRBV14|TRBD1|-
CASSQEHRTGEIYGYTF
TGTGCCAGCAGCCAAGAACACAGGACAGGCGAAATCTATGGCTACACCTTC
>TRBJ2-7|TRBV27|TRBD1|-
CASSRTGQGLYEQYF
TGTGCCAGCAGCAGAACGGGACAGGGGCTATACGAGCAGTACTTC
>TRBJ2-1|TRBV28|TRBD2|-
CASSFFDRATGLAGGGYYNEQFF
TGTGCCAGCAGTTTTTTTGACAGGGCAACAGGACTAGCGGGAGGGGGTTACTACAATGAGCAGTTCTTC
>TRBJ2-5|TRBV5-1|TRBD2|-
CASSSRRGEETQYF
TGCGCCAGCAGCTCAAGACGGGGGGAAGAGACCCAGTACTTC
>TRBJ2-7|TRBV7-9|TRBD1|once
CASSSDRFYEQYF
TGTGCCAGCAGCTCGGACAGGTTCTACGAGCAGTACTTC
>TRBJ2-1|TRBV27|TRBD1|-
CASSVMGQGAQVQFF
TGTGCCAGCTCGGTCATGGGACAGGGGGCTCAGGTGCAGTTCTTC
>TRBJ2-7|TRBV2|-|-
CASIRERSGEQYF
TGTGCCAGCATCCGGGAGCGTTCGGGCGAGCAGTACTTC
>TRBJ2-6|TRBV3-1/TRBV3-2|TRBD2|-
CASSRRGSSGANVLTF
TGTGCCAGCAGTCGACGCGGGAGCTCTGGGGCCAACGTCCTGACTTTC
>TRBJ2-7|TRBV6-2/TRBV6-3|-|-
CASSLRGQGRYEQYF
TGTGCCAGCAGCCTTCGTGGGCAGGGCCGATACGAGCAGTACTTC
>TRBJ1-4|TRBV10-3|-|-
CAIRAGLNEKLFF
TGTGCCATCAGGGCAGGCCTTAATGAAAAACTGTTTTTT
>TRBJ1-2|TRBV5-4|TRBD1|few
CASSRTGDYGYTF
TGTGCCAGCAGCCGGACAGGGGACTATGGCTACACCTTC
>TRBJ2-3|TRBV27|-|once
CASSLLATSTDTQYF
TGTGCCAGCAGTTTGCTAGCGACTAGCACAGATACGCAGTATTTT
>TRBJ1-1|TRBV11-3|-|-
CASSLEGARSEAFF
TGTGCCAGCAGCTTAGAGGGGGCTCGGAGTGAAGCTTTCTTT
>TRBJ1-6|TRBV18|TRBD1|-
CASSLTGGGNSPLHF
TGTGCCAGCTCGCTCACAGGGGGCGGTAATTCACCCCTCCACTTT
>TRBJ1-1|TRBV28|-|-
CASSSGGHEAFF
TGTGCCAGCTCGTCGGGGGGGCACGAAGCTTTCTTT
>TRBJ2-7|TRBV5-1|TRBD2|-
CASSFSGRGEQYF
TGCGCCAGCAGCTTTAGCGGGAGGGGCGAGCAGTACTTC
>TRBJ2-1|TRBV7-6|TRBD2|-
CASSQRRTSGVPLNEQFF
TGTGCCAGCAGCCAGCGTCGGACTAGCGGGGTACCCCTAAATGAGCAGTTCTTC
>TRBJ1-2|TRBV27|TRBD1|-
CASSLHRTGGYGYTF
TGTGCCAGCAGTCTCCATCGAACAGGGGGCTATGGCTACACCTTC
>TRBJ2-5|TRBV9|TRBD1|-
CASNQGQGRETQYF
TGTGCCAGCAATCAAGGACAGGGCAGGGAGACCCAGTACTTC
>TRBJ2-1|TRBV3-1/TRBV3-2|-|-
CASSQGFRAVWQFF
TGTGCCAGCAGCCAAGGTTTCAGGGCCGTGTGGCAGTTCTTC
>TRBJ2-5|TRBV5-6|TRBD1|-
CASSLGTVGQETQYF
TGTGCCAGCAGCTTAGGGACAGTTGGGCAAGAGACCCAGTACTTC
>TRBJ1-5|TRBV4-3|TRBD1|few
CASSQDRTGVQPQHF
TGCGCCAGCAGCCAAGATCGGACAGGGGTTCAGCCCCAGCATTTT